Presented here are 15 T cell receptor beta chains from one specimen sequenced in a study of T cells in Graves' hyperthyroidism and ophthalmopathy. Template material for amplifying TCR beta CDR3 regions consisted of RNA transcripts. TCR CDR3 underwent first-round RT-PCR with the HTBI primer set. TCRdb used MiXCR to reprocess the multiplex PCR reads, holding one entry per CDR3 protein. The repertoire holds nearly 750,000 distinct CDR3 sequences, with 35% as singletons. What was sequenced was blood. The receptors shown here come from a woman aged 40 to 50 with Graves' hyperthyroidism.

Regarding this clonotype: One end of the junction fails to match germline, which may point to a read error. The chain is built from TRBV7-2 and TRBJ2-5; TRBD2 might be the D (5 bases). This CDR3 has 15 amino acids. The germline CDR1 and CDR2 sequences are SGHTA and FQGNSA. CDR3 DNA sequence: TGTGCCAGCAGCCGTCAACCAGAGGGCTTAGAGACCCGGTACTTC. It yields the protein CASSRQPEGLETRYF.

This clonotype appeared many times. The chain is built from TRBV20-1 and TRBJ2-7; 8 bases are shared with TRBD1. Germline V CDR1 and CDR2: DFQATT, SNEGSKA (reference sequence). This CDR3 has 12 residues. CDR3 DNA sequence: TGCAGGACCGACAGGGGTTCCTACGAGCAGTACTTC. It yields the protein CRTDRGSYEQYF.

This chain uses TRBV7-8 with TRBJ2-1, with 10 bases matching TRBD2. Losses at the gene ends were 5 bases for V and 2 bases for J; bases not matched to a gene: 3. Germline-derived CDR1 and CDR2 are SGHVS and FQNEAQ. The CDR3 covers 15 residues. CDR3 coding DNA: TGTGCCAGCAGCCAAGGGACTAGCGCCTACAATGAGCAGTTCTTC. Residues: CASSQGTSAYNEQFF.

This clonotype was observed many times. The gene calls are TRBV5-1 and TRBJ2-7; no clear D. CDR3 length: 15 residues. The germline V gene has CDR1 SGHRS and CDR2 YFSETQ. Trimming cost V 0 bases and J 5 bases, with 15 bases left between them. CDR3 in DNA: TGCGCCAGCAGCTTGGGACGGACCACGGGCCACGAGCAGTACTTC. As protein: CASSLGRTTGHEQYF.

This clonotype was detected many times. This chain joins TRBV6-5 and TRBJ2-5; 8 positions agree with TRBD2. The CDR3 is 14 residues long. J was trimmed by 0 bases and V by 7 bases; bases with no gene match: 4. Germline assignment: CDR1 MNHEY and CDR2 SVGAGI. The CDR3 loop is CASTGAGDQETQYF. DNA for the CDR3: TGTGCCAGCACCGGAGCGGGGGACCAAGAGACCCAGTACTTC.

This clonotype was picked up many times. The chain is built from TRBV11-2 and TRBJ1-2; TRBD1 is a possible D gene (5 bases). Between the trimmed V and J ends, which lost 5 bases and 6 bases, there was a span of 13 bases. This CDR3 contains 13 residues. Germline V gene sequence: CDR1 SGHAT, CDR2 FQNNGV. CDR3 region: CASSQGGNNGYTF. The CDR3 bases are TGTGCCAGCAGCCAGGGTGGGAATAATGGCTACACCTTC.

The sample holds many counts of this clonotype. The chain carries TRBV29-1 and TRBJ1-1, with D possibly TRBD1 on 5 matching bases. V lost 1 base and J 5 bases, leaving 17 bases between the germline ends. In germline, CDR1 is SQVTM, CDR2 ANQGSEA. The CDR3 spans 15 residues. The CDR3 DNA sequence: TGCAGCGTTGAAGGGCCTGCAGGGAGTAGGACTGAAGCTTTCTTT. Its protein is CSVEGPAGSRTEAFF.

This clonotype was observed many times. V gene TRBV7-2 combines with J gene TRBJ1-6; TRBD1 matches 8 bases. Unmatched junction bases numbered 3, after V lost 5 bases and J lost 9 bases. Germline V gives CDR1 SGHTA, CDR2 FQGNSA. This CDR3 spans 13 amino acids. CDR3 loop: CASSTDRGSPLHF. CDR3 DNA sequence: TGTGCCAGCAGCACTGACAGGGGTTCACCCCTCCACTTT. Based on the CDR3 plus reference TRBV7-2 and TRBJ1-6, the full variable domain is GAGVSQSPSNKVTEKGKDVELRCDPISGHTALYWYRQSLGQGLEFLIYFQGNSAPDKSGLPSDRFSAERTGGSVSTLTIQRTQQEDSAVYLCASSTDRGSPLHFGNGTRLTVT.

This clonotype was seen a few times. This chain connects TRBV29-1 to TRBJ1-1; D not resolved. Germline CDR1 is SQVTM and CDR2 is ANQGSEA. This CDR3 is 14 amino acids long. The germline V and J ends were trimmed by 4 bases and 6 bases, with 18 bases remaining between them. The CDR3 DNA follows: TGCAGCGTTGGAAGGTCCGGGTGGCGTGCTGAAGCTTTCTTT. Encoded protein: CSVGRSGWRAEAFF. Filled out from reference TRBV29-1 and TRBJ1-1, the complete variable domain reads SAVISQKPSRDICQRGTSLTIQCQVDSQVTMMFWYRQQPGQSLTLIATANQGSEATYESGFVIDKFPISRPNLTFSTLTVSNMSPEDSSIYLCSVGRSGWRAEAFFGQGTRLTVV.

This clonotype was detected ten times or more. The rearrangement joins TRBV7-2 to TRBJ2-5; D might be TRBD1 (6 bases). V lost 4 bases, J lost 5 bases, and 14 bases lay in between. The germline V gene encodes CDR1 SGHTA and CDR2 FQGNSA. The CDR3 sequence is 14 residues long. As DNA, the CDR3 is TGTGCCAGCAGCTCCCAGGGGCAGGGGGAGACCCAGTACTTC. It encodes CASSSQGQGETQYF.

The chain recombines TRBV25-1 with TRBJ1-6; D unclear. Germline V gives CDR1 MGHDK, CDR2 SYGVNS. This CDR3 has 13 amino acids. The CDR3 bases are TGTGCTAGCTATCCCTCCTATAATTCACCCCTCCACTTT. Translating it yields CASYPSYNSPLHF. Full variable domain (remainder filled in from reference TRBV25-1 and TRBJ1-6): EADIYQTPRYLVIGTGKKITLECSQTMGHDKMYWYQQDPGMELHLIHYSYGVNSTEKGDLSSESTVSRIRTEHFPLTLESARPSHTSQYLCASYPSYNSPLHFGNGTRLTVT.

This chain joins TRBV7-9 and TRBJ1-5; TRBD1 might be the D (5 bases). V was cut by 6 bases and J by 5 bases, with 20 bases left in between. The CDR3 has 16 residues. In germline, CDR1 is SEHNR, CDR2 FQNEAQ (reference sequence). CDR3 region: CASSLRNSGSYQPQHF. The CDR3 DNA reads TGTGCCAGCAGTTTAAGAAATTCAGGGAGTTATCAGCCCCAGCATTTT.

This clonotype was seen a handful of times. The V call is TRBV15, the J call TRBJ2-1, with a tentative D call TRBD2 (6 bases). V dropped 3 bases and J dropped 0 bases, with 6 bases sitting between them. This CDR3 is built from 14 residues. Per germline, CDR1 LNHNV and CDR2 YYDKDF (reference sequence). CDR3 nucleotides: TGTGCCACCAGCAGGGAGGGCTCCTACAATGAGCAGTTCTTC. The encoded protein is CATSREGSYNEQFF.

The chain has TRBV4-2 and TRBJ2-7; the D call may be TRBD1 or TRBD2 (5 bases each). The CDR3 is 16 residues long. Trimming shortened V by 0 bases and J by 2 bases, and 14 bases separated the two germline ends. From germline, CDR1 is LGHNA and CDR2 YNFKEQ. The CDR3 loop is CASSQDWSRETYEQYF. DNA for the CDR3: TGTGCCAGCAGCCAAGATTGGAGCAGGGAGACCTACGAGCAGTACTTC.

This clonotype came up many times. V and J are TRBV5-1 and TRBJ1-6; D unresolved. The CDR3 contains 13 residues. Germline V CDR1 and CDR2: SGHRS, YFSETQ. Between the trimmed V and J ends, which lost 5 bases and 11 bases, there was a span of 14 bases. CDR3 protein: CASRQEAVPPLHF. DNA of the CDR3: TGCGCCAGCAGGCAGGAGGCTGTGCCACCCCTCCACTTT.